This T cell receptor (beta chain) was recorded in a study of blood T cell repertoires in COVID-19. For the study at large: The United States, Italy and Spain supplied acute and convalescent COVID-19 samples.

This CDR3 is 15 amino acids long. Per germline, CDR1 SGHTA and CDR2 FQGNSA. Unmatched junction bases numbered 1, after V lost 0 bases and J lost 2 bases. A word on this clone: Other DNA sequences in the same sample also yield this CDR3.

Original analysis: The authors estimated nucleated cell counts from reference gene primer amplification. TCRdb's copy holds only in-frame clones and misses some; the assay was immunoSEQ multiplex PCR. The V and J calls and clone size are taken from that table; D and trimming were inferred from the DNA. The table lists about 120,000 clones, around 89% of them singletons, with less than 2% in the top ten. This rearrangement joins TRBV7-2 to TRBJ2-1; 7 nucleotides agree with TRBD1. This clonotype was obtained from a human donor in a cohort sampled during active COVID-19. Sequencing was done on a sample of peripheral blood. CDR3 residues: CASSLAGGPYNEQFF. CDR3 bases: TGTGCCAGCAGCTTAGCAGGGGGCCCCTACAATGAGCAGTTCTTC.